The rows below give T cell receptor beta chains drawn from one sample of a study of T cell responses to AZD1222 COVID-19 vaccine. Repertoires were generated with immunoSEQ multiplex PCR, while TCRdb's copy carries only in-frame clones and drops some. The sample includes approximately 210,000 clones, roughly 90% of them seen just once. The sample in question was peripheral blood, obtained 28 days after the second AZD1222 dose. The source is an adult who received the AZD1222 COVID-19 vaccine. The CDR3 runs from the conserved cysteine through the conserved F or W. A D gene is named only where the DNA matches it firmly. Size values are once, few and many counts, or a class for expanded clones, and some rows have none.

j_gene: TRBJ2-7
d_gene: TRBD1
v_gene: TRBV7-2
abundance: NA
CDR3aa: CASSLAGDRAGEQYF
CDR3nt: TGTGCCAGCAGCTTGGCCGGGGACAGGGCGGGCGAGCAGTACTTC

j_gene: TRBJ2-7
d_gene: NA
v_gene: TRBV5-4
abundance: NA
CDR3aa: CASSLPSVGEQYF
CDR3nt: TGTGCCAGCAGCTTGCCTAGCGTAGGCGAGCAGTACTTC

j_gene: TRBJ1-1
d_gene: NA
v_gene: TRBV15
abundance: NA
CDR3aa: CATSRCCSGTEAFF
CDR3nt: TGTGCCACCAGCCGCTGTTGTTCCGGCACTGAAGCTTTCTTT

j_gene: TRBJ1-1
d_gene: NA
v_gene: TRBV6-2/TRBV6-3
abundance: NA
CDR3aa: CASSYRGRGTEAFF
CDR3nt: TGTGCCAGCAGTTATCGGGGGAGAGGGACTGAAGCTTTCTTT

j_gene: TRBJ2-2
d_gene: TRBD1
v_gene: TRBV7-8
abundance: NA
CDR3aa: CASSLRGPAGTGELFF
CDR3nt: TGTGCCAGCAGCTTAAGGGGGCCGGCCGGCACCGGGGAGCTGTTTTTT

j_gene: TRBJ2-7
d_gene: NA
v_gene: TRBV6-2/TRBV6-3
abundance: NA
CDR3aa: CASSHTGLEQYF
CDR3nt: TGTGCCAGCAGTCACACGGGGCTCGAGCAGTACTTC

j_gene: TRBJ2-3
d_gene: TRBD2
v_gene: TRBV5-1
abundance: NA
CDR3aa: CASSGSGRESDTQYF
CDR3nt: TGCGCCAGCAGCGGGAGCGGGAGAGAGTCAGATACGCAGTATTTT

j_gene: TRBJ2-1
d_gene: TRBD2
v_gene: TRBV7-6
abundance: NA
CDR3aa: CASSLEGSGMISYNEQFF
CDR3nt: TGTGCCAGCAGCTTAGAGGGTAGCGGGATGATCTCCTACAATGAGCAGTTCTTC

j_gene: TRBJ2-1
d_gene: TRBD2
v_gene: TRBV5-1
abundance: NA
CDR3aa: CASSPWEPSGRRYNEQFF
CDR3nt: TGCGCCAGCAGCCCTTGGGAGCCTAGCGGGAGGAGGTACAATGAGCAGTTCTTC

j_gene: TRBJ1-1
d_gene: NA
v_gene: TRBV9
abundance: NA
CDR3aa: CASSVTGSGETEAFF
CDR3nt: TGTGCCAGCAGCGTAACAGGGAGTGGAGAGACTGAAGCTTTCTTT

j_gene: TRBJ2-1
d_gene: TRBD2
v_gene: TRBV5-1
abundance: NA
CDR3aa: CASSSGLAGVDEQFF
CDR3nt: TGCGCCAGCAGCTCTGGACTAGCGGGAGTTGATGAGCAGTTCTTC

j_gene: TRBJ2-7
d_gene: NA
v_gene: TRBV19
abundance: NA
CDR3aa: CASSSTGTRRSYEQYF
CDR3nt: TGTGCCAGTAGTTCTACCGGGACACGGCGCTCCTACGAGCAGTACTTC

j_gene: TRBJ2-1
d_gene: TRBD1
v_gene: TRBV15
abundance: NA
CDR3aa: CATSRVWDRRDNEQFF
CDR3nt: TGTGCCACCAGCAGAGTGTGGGACAGGAGGGACAATGAGCAGTTCTTC

j_gene: TRBJ2-4
d_gene: NA
v_gene: TRBV11-2
abundance: NA
CDR3aa: CASSLQETLAKNIQYF
CDR3nt: TGTGCCAGCAGCTTACAGGAAACACTAGCCAAAAACATTCAGTACTTC

j_gene: TRBJ1-2
d_gene: NA
v_gene: TRBV4-3
abundance: NA
CDR3aa: CASSQNRNYGYTF
CDR3nt: TGCGCCAGCAGCCAAAACAGAAACTATGGCTACACCTTC

j_gene: TRBJ2-5
d_gene: NA
v_gene: TRBV20-1
abundance: NA
CDR3aa: CSASPGEETQYF
CDR3nt: TGCAGTGCTAGTCCCGGGGAAGAGACCCAGTACTTC

j_gene: TRBJ2-6
d_gene: NA
v_gene: TRBV10-3
abundance: NA
CDR3aa: CAIRPGLWSGANVLTF
CDR3nt: TGTGCCATCAGGCCCGGTCTATGGTCTGGGGCCAACGTCCTGACTTTC

j_gene: TRBJ2-5
d_gene: TRBD1
v_gene: TRBV27
abundance: NA
CDR3aa: CASSSYFEDREKRVEETQYF
CDR3nt: TGTGCCAGCAGTTCGTATTTCGAGGACAGGGAAAAAAGGGTGGAGGAGACCCAGTACTTC

j_gene: TRBJ2-5
d_gene: NA
v_gene: TRBV12-1
abundance: NA
CDR3aa: CARPIGRAKGETQYF
CDR3nt: TGTGCCCGCCCCATTGGACGCGCAAAGGGAGAGACCCAGTACTTC

j_gene: TRBJ2-7
d_gene: NA
v_gene: TRBV2
abundance: once
CDR3aa: CASSEVRGPSYEQYF
CDR3nt: TGTGCCAGCAGTGAAGTGCGGGGACCTTCCTACGAGCAGTACTTC

j_gene: TRBJ2-7
d_gene: NA
v_gene: TRBV5-5
abundance: NA
CDR3aa: CASSTSGVPTYEQYF
CDR3nt: TGTGCCAGCAGCACCTCAGGGGTCCCCACCTACGAGCAGTACTTC

j_gene: TRBJ2-1
d_gene: TRBD2
v_gene: TRBV4-3
abundance: NA
CDR3aa: CASSRSFPGTSGYNEQFF
CDR3nt: TGCGCCAGCAGCCGAAGTTTCCCCGGGACTAGCGGCTACAATGAGCAGTTCTTC

j_gene: TRBJ1-2
d_gene: NA
v_gene: TRBV19
abundance: NA
CDR3aa: CASSRGYGYTF
CDR3nt: TGTGCCAGTAGTCGCGGCTATGGCTACACCTTC

j_gene: TRBJ2-7
d_gene: NA
v_gene: TRBV11-2
abundance: NA
CDR3aa: CASSLSTGTYEQYF
CDR3nt: TGTGCCAGCAGCTTAAGCACAGGGACCTACGAGCAGTACTTC

j_gene: TRBJ1-5
d_gene: TRBD1
v_gene: TRBV27
abundance: NA
CDR3aa: CASSVLATGANQPQHF
CDR3nt: TGTGCCAGCAGTGTACTCGCCACAGGGGCCAATCAGCCCCAGCATTTT

j_gene: TRBJ2-2
d_gene: NA
v_gene: TRBV27
abundance: NA
CDR3aa: CASIRVASAGELFF
CDR3nt: TGTGCCAGCATAAGGGTAGCGAGTGCCGGGGAGCTGTTTTTT

j_gene: TRBJ2-7
d_gene: NA
v_gene: TRBV25-1
abundance: NA
CDR3aa: CASSEPDSSYEQYF
CDR3nt: TGTGCCAGCAGTGAACCCGACTCCTCCTACGAGCAGTACTTC

j_gene: TRBJ2-1
d_gene: TRBD2
v_gene: TRBV24-1
abundance: NA
CDR3aa: CATSDPGGVGNEQFF
CDR3nt: TGTGCCACCAGTGATCCGGGGGGGGTTGGAAATGAGCAGTTCTTC

j_gene: TRBJ1-5
d_gene: NA
v_gene: TRBV5-1
abundance: NA
CDR3aa: CASSLVSGAGQPQHF
CDR3nt: TGCGCCAGCAGCTTGGTGTCGGGGGCAGGACAGCCCCAGCATTTT

j_gene: TRBJ1-2
d_gene: NA
v_gene: TRBV5-8
abundance: NA
CDR3aa: CASEAGNRGYGYTF
CDR3nt: TGTGCCAGCGAAGCTGGCAATCGGGGGTATGGCTACACCTTC

j_gene: TRBJ1-5
d_gene: NA
v_gene: TRBV6-5
abundance: NA
CDR3aa: CASRLDSNQPQHF
CDR3nt: TGTGCCAGCAGGCTCGATAGCAATCAGCCCCAGCATTTT

j_gene: TRBJ2-3
d_gene: NA
v_gene: TRBV30
abundance: once
CDR3aa: CAWSGGSTDTQYF
CDR3nt: TGTGCCTGGAGTGGGGGGAGCACAGATACGCAGTATTTT

j_gene: TRBJ1-4
d_gene: TRBD1
v_gene: TRBV27
abundance: NA
CDR3aa: CASSPRQGAGEKLFF
CDR3nt: TGTGCCAGCAGTCCCCGACAGGGGGCGGGGGAAAAACTGTTTTTT

j_gene: TRBJ1-5
d_gene: TRBD1
v_gene: TRBV28
abundance: NA
CDR3aa: CASSPHRGQGQPQHF
CDR3nt: TGTGCCAGCAGTCCCCACAGGGGGCAGGGTCAGCCCCAGCATTTT

j_gene: TRBJ2-7
d_gene: NA
v_gene: TRBV25-1
abundance: NA
CDR3aa: CASSPLGTGDFEQYF
CDR3nt: TGTGCCAGCAGTCCCTTGGGGACGGGAGATTTCGAGCAGTACTTC

j_gene: TRBJ1-2
d_gene: NA
v_gene: TRBV28
abundance: NA
CDR3aa: CASSFTGTVIYGYTF
CDR3nt: TGTGCCAGCAGTTTCACGGGGACCGTGATATATGGCTACACCTTC

j_gene: TRBJ2-5
d_gene: TRBD2
v_gene: TRBV7-2
abundance: NA
CDR3aa: CASSLASGRGKTQYF
CDR3nt: TGTGCCAGCAGCTTAGCTAGCGGGAGAGGAAAGACCCAGTACTTC

j_gene: TRBJ2-7
d_gene: TRBD1
v_gene: TRBV29-1
abundance: NA
CDR3aa: CSVVDRGLSYEQYF
CDR3nt: TGCAGCGTTGTGGACAGGGGGCTCTCCTACGAGCAGTACTTC

j_gene: TRBJ2-2
d_gene: TRBD1
v_gene: TRBV9
abundance: NA
CDR3aa: CASSEWDRGRPGLNTGELFF
CDR3nt: TGTGCCAGCAGCGAGTGGGACAGGGGACGACCGGGACTCAACACCGGGGAGCTGTTTTTT

j_gene: TRBJ1-2
d_gene: NA
v_gene: TRBV7-2
abundance: NA
CDR3aa: CASSFFDGPNYGYTF
CDR3nt: TGTGCCAGCAGCTTCTTTGACGGCCCTAACTATGGCTACACCTTC

j_gene: TRBJ2-1
d_gene: TRBD2
v_gene: TRBV7-2
abundance: once
CDR3aa: CASSFSGSYNEQFF
CDR3nt: TGTGCCAGCAGTTTTAGCGGGAGCTACAATGAGCAGTTCTTC

j_gene: TRBJ1-6
d_gene: NA
v_gene: TRBV7-8
abundance: NA
CDR3aa: CASRGTGTARSPLHF
CDR3nt: TGTGCCAGCAGAGGTACCGGGACTGCTAGGTCACCCCTCCACTTT

j_gene: TRBJ2-2
d_gene: NA
v_gene: TRBV9
abundance: NA
CDR3aa: CASSVGWGTGIPGELFF
CDR3nt: TGTGCCAGCAGCGTGGGTTGGGGGACCGGAATACCCGGGGAGCTGTTTTTT

j_gene: TRBJ1-1
d_gene: NA
v_gene: TRBV19
abundance: NA
CDR3aa: CASSIRIHTEAFF
CDR3nt: TGTGCCAGTAGTATAAGGATCCACACTGAAGCTTTCTTT

j_gene: TRBJ1-3
d_gene: TRBD1
v_gene: TRBV3-1/TRBV3-2
abundance: NA
CDR3aa: CASSQTGVPYTIYF
CDR3nt: TGTGCCAGCAGCCAGACAGGGGTCCCATACACCATATATTTT

j_gene: TRBJ1-1
d_gene: TRBD1
v_gene: TRBV6-5
abundance: NA
CDR3aa: CASSLGQGEAFF
CDR3nt: TGTGCCAGCAGCCTTGGACAGGGTGAAGCTTTCTTT

j_gene: TRBJ2-5
d_gene: NA
v_gene: TRBV24-1
abundance: NA
CDR3aa: CATRGQKRETQYF
CDR3nt: TGTGCCACCAGAGGGCAAAAGAGGGAGACCCAGTACTTC

j_gene: TRBJ2-7
d_gene: NA
v_gene: TRBV3-1/TRBV3-2
abundance: NA
CDR3aa: CASSPPANGYEQYF
CDR3nt: TGTGCCAGCAGCCCACCAGCTAACGGATACGAGCAGTACTTC

j_gene: TRBJ1-5
d_gene: NA
v_gene: TRBV11-3
abundance: NA
CDR3aa: CASSSQPVCNQPQHF
CDR3nt: TGTGCCAGCAGCTCCCAGCCTGTCTGCAATCAGCCCCAGCATTTT